These T cell receptor beta chains were read from a single sample in a study of T cells in Graves' hyperthyroidism and ophthalmopathy. TCRdb itself ran the multiplex PCR reads through MiXCR, one entry per CDR3 protein. The table records roughly 380,000 distinct CDR3 sequences, around 13% of them present only once. Sequencing used blood. These TCRs come from a woman aged 55 to 70 with Graves' hyperthyroidism. The CDR3 runs from the conserved cysteine through the conserved F or W. Fields, in order: clone size, D gene, J gene, V gene, CDR3 protein, CDR3 DNA. A D gene is named only where the DNA matches it firmly. Part of the rows lack a size; the others show once, few, many or a class for expanded clones.

many | - | TRBJ2-6 | TRBV7-8 | CASSTPGVRGANVLTF | TGTGCCAGCAGCACCCCTGGCGTACGGGGGGCCAACGTCCTGACTTTC
few | - | TRBJ1-1 | TRBV18 | CASRRGGVRTEAFF | TGTGCCAGCCGGAGGGGTGGGGTACGCACTGAAGCTTTCTTT
- | TRBD2 | TRBJ2-7 | TRBV5-6 | CASSYRGDGEQYF | TGTGCCAGCAGCTACCGGGGGGACGGCGAGCAGTACTTC
medium-sized | TRBD1 | TRBJ2-1 | TRBV28 | CASRGTGGLEQFF | TGTGCCAGCAGAGGGACAGGGGGCCTAGAGCAGTTCTTC
many | TRBD1 | TRBJ1-1 | TRBV28 | CASSGQGEEAFF | TGTGCCAGCAGTGGGCAGGGGGAGGAAGCTTTCTTT
many | - | TRBJ1-1 | TRBV29-1 | CSVQALSVPEAFF | TGCAGCGTCCAAGCCCTTTCAGTGCCTGAAGCTTTCTTT
- | TRBD2 | TRBJ2-3 | TRBV6-1 | CASSERVGRAGDTQYF | TGTGCCAGCAGTGAACGTGTCGGGAGGGCAGGCGATACGCAGTATTTT
- | - | TRBJ1-2 | TRBV30 | CASHMGGYTF | TGTGCCTCGCACATGGGAGGCTACACCTTC
- | - | TRBJ2-6 | TRBV3-1 | CASSQDQGGAGANVLTF | TGTGCCAGCAGCCAAGATCAGGGGGGGGCTGGGGCCAACGTCCTGACTTTC
many | TRBD1 | TRBJ1-2 | TRBV28 | CASSYTLSGQGLPDGYTF | TGTGCCAGCAGTTATACCTTGTCGGGACAGGGACTTCCCGATGGCTACACCTTC
- | TRBD2 | TRBJ2-2 | TRBV7-8 | CASSTRTSGGGELFF | TGTGCCAGCAGCACCCGGACTAGCGGGGGTGGGGAGCTGTTTTTT